The clone carrying this TCR beta chain has at least ten counts. Its antigen is as yet unknown. V lost 0 bases and J lost 9, with 12 bases in between. The CDR3 runs to 13 residues. The germline V gene encodes CDR1 DFQATT and CDR2 SNEGSKA (reference sequence). The data are from a study of T cells in Graves' hyperthyroidism and ophthalmopathy. General study findings and limits: Within blood appeared most thyroid clonotypes that had expanded above 0.001. Ophthalmopathy was predicted by the model a median of approximately six months ahead of onset.

At least 3 on the Clinical Activity Score was recorded for ophthalmopathy patients, who also had NOSPECS grade at least 4 and duration under 3 months. Exclusion of patients followed from uncontrolled infection, other autoimmune disease, pregnancy or lactation. Researchers amplified the TCR beta CDR3 regions from RNA transcripts. Carried out on the TCR CDR3, a first-round RT-PCR used the HTBI primer set. In TCRdb, the multiplex PCR reads were re-called with MiXCR into one record per CDR3 protein. The sample yields about 600,000 distinct CDR3 sequences, about 14% seen once. The sequencing input was blood. This receptor was identified in a woman aged 45 to 65 with Graves' ophthalmopathy. The chain is built from TRBV20-1 and TRBJ2-1; tentatively, D is TRBD2 (6 bases). The CDR3, as DNA: TGCAGTGCTAGAGATCGAGTTAGCGGTGAGCAGTTCTTC. Its protein product is CSARDRVSGEQFF.